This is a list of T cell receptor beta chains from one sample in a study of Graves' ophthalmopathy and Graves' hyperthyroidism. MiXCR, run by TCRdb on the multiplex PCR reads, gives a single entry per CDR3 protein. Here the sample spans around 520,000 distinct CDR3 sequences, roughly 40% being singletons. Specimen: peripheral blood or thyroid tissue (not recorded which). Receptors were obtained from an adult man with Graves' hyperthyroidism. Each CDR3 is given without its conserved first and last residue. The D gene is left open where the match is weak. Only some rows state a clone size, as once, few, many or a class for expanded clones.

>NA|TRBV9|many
ASSAQGDYYEQY
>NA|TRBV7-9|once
ASSLKGGALPDTQY
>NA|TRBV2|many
ASSERQGIVYGYT
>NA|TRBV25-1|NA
ASSELLAGGYNEAF
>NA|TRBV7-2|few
ASSSPQTDTQY
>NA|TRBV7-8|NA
ASSLFFGTQETQY
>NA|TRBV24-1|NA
ATRPANTDTQY
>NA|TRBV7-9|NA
ASSFSGRGTEAF
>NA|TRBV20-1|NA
SARDSGFRTTQQETQY
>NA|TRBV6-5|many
ASSYAVAGTEAF
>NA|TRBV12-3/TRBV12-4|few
ASTSQAADYEQY
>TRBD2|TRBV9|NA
ASTLAGLPLNEQF
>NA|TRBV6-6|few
ASSKANYSPLH
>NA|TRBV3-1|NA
ASSQDLRGGEQY
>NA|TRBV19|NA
ASSRATGLSGNTIY